Below, 23 T cell receptor beta chains from the same sample are listed, as sequenced in a study of vaccination effects on CD4 cells after COVID-19. Antigen-specific CD4+ T cells were expanded with viral peptide pools in the ViraFEST assay before sequencing. After about 10 days in culture, the CD4+ T cells were isolated. Participants got two doses of BNT162b2 or mRNA-1273 vaccine. No antigen is known for these receptors. Clones were sequenced by immunoSEQ multiplex PCR, and TCRdb holds only the in-frame ones, with some missing. This sample yields tens of thousands of clones, of which around two thirds are seen a single time; under 2% belongs to the top ten. The starting material was CD4+ T cells from PBMCs cultured with HCoV-229E spike peptides, obtained after COVID-19 vaccination. These receptors came from a human donor who received a COVID-19 vaccine.

This clone appeared a few times. The chain is built from TRBV25-1 and TRBJ2-5, with TRBD2 as a possible D gene (6 bases). The CDR3 loop spans 12 amino acids. Trimming removed 6 bases at V and 5 bases at J, with 10 bases between. Germline V CDR1 and CDR2: MGHDK, SYGVNS. Here the CDR3 DNA reads TGTGCCAGCAGAGGGACTTCGGAGACCCAGTACTTC. Translation gives CASRGTSETQYF.

V usage is TRBV12-5 and J usage is TRBJ2-2; no clear D. Trimming shortened V by 0 bases and J by 2 bases, and 4 bases separated the two germline ends. Germline lookup yields CDR1 LGHNT and CDR2 FRNRAP. CDR3 length: 14 residues. CDR3 sequence reads: CASGLVRNTGELFF. The CDR3 DNA reads as TGTGCTAGTGGTTTGGTACGAAACACCGGGGAGCTGTTTTTT.

The rearrangement joins TRBV19 to TRBJ2-3; 13 bases map to TRBD2. V was clipped by 7 bases and J by 6 bases; unmatched bases: 4. Per germline, CDR1 LNHDA and CDR2 SQIVND (reference sequence). This CDR3 has 14 amino acids. The CDR3 here is CASKTSGGEDTQYF. CDR3 bases: TGTGCCAGTAAAACTAGCGGGGGGGAGGATACGCAGTATTTT.

The rearrangement uses TRBV5-1 and TRBJ1-5; D gene uncertain. Per germline, CDR1 SGHRS and CDR2 YFSETQ. Trimming left V 1 base short and J 8 bases short, with 10 bases between. The CDR3 has 13 amino acids. The CDR3 DNA reads TGCGCCAGCAGCTTGAGCTCGGGAGAGCCCCAGCATTTT. It specifies CASSLSSGEPQHF.

The chain couples TRBV2 to TRBJ1-1, with D possibly being TRBD1 (6 bases). CDR1 SNHLY and CDR2 FYNNEI come from the germline V gene. The CDR3 length is 15 residues. V lost 2 bases, J lost 5 bases, and 15 bases lay in between. The CDR3, as DNA: TGTGCCAGCAGTGAAACCCAGCAGGGGAGGACTGAAGCTTTCTTT. It encodes CASSETQQGRTEAFF.

This chain links TRBV5-1 with TRBJ1-1, with 9 bases lining up with TRBD1. The CDR3 is made up of 16 amino acids. Trimming at V came to 4 bases and at J to 4 bases, leaving 11 bases not matched to a gene. The germline V gene has CDR1 SGHRS and CDR2 YFSETQ. CDR3 coding DNA: TGCGCCAGCAGCCCGCCGGGGACAGGGTTCGCCACTGAAGCTTTCTTT. Its protein is CASSPPGTGFATEAFF. The full variable domain, its missing parts supplied by reference TRBV5-1 and TRBJ1-1, is KAGVTQTPRYLIKTRGQQVTLSCSPISGHRSVSWYQQTPGQGLQFLFEYFSETQRNKGNFPGRFSGRQFSNSRSEMNVSTLELGDSALYLCASSPPGTGFATEAFFGQGTRLTVV.

The chain has TRBV5-1 and TRBJ2-5; tentatively, D is TRBD1 (5 bases). The CDR3 has 14 amino acids. CDR1 is SGHRS and CDR2 is YFSETQ in the germline V gene. Trimming stripped 0 bases from V and 4 bases from J, with 10 bases between. CDR3 residues: CASSLVPGRETQYF. DNA for the CDR3: TGCGCCAGCAGCTTGGTTCCAGGGCGAGAGACCCAGTACTTC.

V usage is TRBV7-8 and J usage is TRBJ1-3; 8 nucleotides agree with TRBD1. Trimming cost V 3 bases and J 4 bases; bases outside gene matches: 8. The germline V gene has CDR1 SGHVS and CDR2 FQNEAQ. The CDR3 is 16 residues long. The CDR3 reads CASSFYGQGAGNTIYF. The CDR3 DNA sequence: TGTGCCAGCAGCTTCTATGGACAGGGCGCCGGAAACACCATATATTTT.

The J gene is TRBJ2-5, the V gene TRBV5-1; 8 bases line up with TRBD1. In germline, CDR1 is SGHRS, CDR2 YFSETQ. The CDR3 runs to 13 residues. Unmatched junction bases numbered 3, after V lost 4 bases and J lost 4 bases. CDR3 nucleotide sequence: TGCGCCAGCAGCACCCAGGGGGCAGAGACCCAGTACTTC. This gives the protein CASSTQGAETQYF.

The rearrangement uses TRBV7-9 and TRBJ2-3; weak D call: TRBD2 (5 bases). There are 15 residues in the CDR3. Germline V gene lookup returns CDR1 SEHNR and CDR2 FQNEAQ (reference sequence). Trimming took 3 bases from V and 0 from J, leaving 10 bases between them. DNA of the CDR3: TGTGCCAGCAGCTTGTTCGGGGAGAGCACAGATACGCAGTATTTT. It yields the protein CASSLFGESTDTQYF. The full variable domain, rest sourced from reference TRBV7-9 and TRBJ2-3, is DTGVSQNPRHKITKRGQNVTFRCDPISEHNRLYWYRQTLGQGPEFLTYFQNEAQLEKSRLLSDRFSAERPKGSFSTLEIQRTEQGDSAMYLCASSLFGESTDTQYFGPGTRLTVL.

This clone was picked up a small number of times. V is TRBV4-1 and J is TRBJ1-6, with D possibly matching TRBD1 (6 bases). The CDR3 extends over 16 amino acids. Germline V gene sequence: CDR1 MGHRA, CDR2 YSYEKL. V dropped 1 base and J dropped 8 bases, with 15 bases sitting between them. The CDR3 spells CASSQVGGPTDSPLHF. CDR3 DNA: TGCGCCAGCAGCCAAGTCGGGGGGCCGACGGATTCACCCCTCCACTTT.

The gene calls are TRBV19 and TRBJ2-3, with TRBD1 matching 9 bases. The ends lost 0 bases at V and 6 bases at J; junction bases unmatched: 7. CDR1 is LNHDA, CDR2 SQIVND, per germline (reference sequence). The length of the CDR3 is 16 residues. The CDR3 protein is CASSIDWGQGYDTQYF. The CDR3 DNA reads as TGTGCCAGTAGTATAGATTGGGGACAGGGCTATGATACGCAGTATTTT.

V is TRBV19 and J is TRBJ1-5; TRBD1 aligns across 9 bases. CDR1 and CDR2 from the germline V gene are LNHDA and SQIVND (reference sequence). CDR3 size: 15 residues. J lost 9 bases, V lost 5 bases, and 11 bases had no gene match. DNA of the CDR3: TGTGCCAGTAGTCCCGGGACAGGGACCTGGGGGCCCCAGCATTTT. It yields the protein CASSPGTGTWGPQHF.

The chain employs TRBV7-2 and TRBJ1-4; a possible D gene is TRBD1 (5 bases). This CDR3 comprises 13 residues. With 5 bases removed from V and 8 bases from J, the gap between germline ends came to 12 bases. CDR1 is SGHTA, CDR2 FQGNSA, per germline. The CDR3 spells CASSPGTAEKLFF. CDR3 nucleotides: TGTGCCAGCAGCCCCGGGACGGCAGAAAAACTGTTTTTT.

The genes are TRBV5-1 and TRBJ1-1, with 7 bases aligning to TRBD1. V lost 4 bases, J lost 7 bases, and 16 bases stayed unmatched. CDR1 and CDR2 from the germline V gene are SGHRS and YFSETQ. The CDR3 has 16 residues. The CDR3 DNA sequence: TGCGCCAGCAGCCCCCTGTCCGACAGGGTCGCTTTTGAAGCTTTCTTT. Translation: CASSPLSDRVAFEAFF.

The CDR3 sequence: CASSQNRDHSPLHF. The CDR3 coding sequence is TGTGCCAGCAGCCAAAACAGGGACCATTCACCCCTCCACTTT. J is TRBJ1-6 and V is TRBV3-1 (or the pseudogene TRBV3-2); possible D gene TRBD1, 6 bases. CDR1 and CDR2 (germline): LGHDT, YNNKEL (reference sequence). The CDR3 totals 14 residues. V lost 2 bases to trimming and J lost 8 bases, with 10 bases between them.

This chain links TRBV27 with TRBJ2-2; 11 bases line up with TRBD2. J was trimmed by 5 bases and V by 4 bases; bases with no gene match: 9. CDR3 size: 17 residues. Per the germline V gene, CDR1 is MNHEY and CDR2 is SMNVEV (reference sequence). CDR3 in DNA: TGTGCCAGCAGTTCCCTAGCGGGGGGCCGGGGAACCGGGGAGCTGTTTTTT. It yields the protein CASSSLAGGRGTGELFF.

This clone was seen a few times. This chain joins TRBV29-1 and TRBJ1-3; D possibly corresponds to TRBD1 (5 bases). The V end was cut by 3 bases, the J end by 6 bases, with 9 bases between. The CDR3 is 12 amino acids. Germline CDR1 and CDR2: SQVTM and ANQGSEA. The CDR3 region has the DNA TGCAGCGTTGACCCGGGGGAAAACACCATATATTTT. Translating gives CSVDPGENTIYF. The entire variable domain, with the rest obtained from reference TRBV29-1 and TRBJ1-3, is as follows: SAVISQKPSRDICQRGTSLTIQCQVDSQVTMMFWYRQQPGQSLTLIATANQGSEATYESGFVIDKFPISRPNLTFSTLTVSNMSPEDSSIYLCSVDPGENTIYFGEGSWLTVV.

The chain uses TRBV24-1 and TRBJ2-3; 8 positions match TRBD2. The CDR3 is made up of 14 amino acids. Germline trimming cut 6 bases from V and 2 bases from J; bases unmatched to any gene: 3. CDR1 is KGHDR, CDR2 SFDVKD, per germline. The CDR3 loop reads CATSLAGTTDTQYF. In DNA form, the CDR3 reads TGTGCCACCAGTTTAGCGGGGACCACAGATACGCAGTATTTT.

This clone has more than one count but fewer than ten. The V gene is TRBV7-2, the J gene TRBJ2-3; no firm D call. Germline CDR1 SGHTA, CDR2 FQGNSA. V lost 2 bases and J 0 bases, leaving 9 bases between the germline ends. CDR3 length equals 15 residues. The CDR3 reads CASSLRPTSTDTQYF. The CDR3 coding sequence is TGTGCCAGCAGCTTACGACCGACTAGCACAGATACGCAGTATTTT.

The chain has TRBV9 and TRBJ1-4; tentatively, D is TRBD1 (6 bases). Germline CDR1 and CDR2: SGDLS and YYNGEE. Trimming took 3 bases from V and 6 from J, leaving 18 bases between them. The CDR3 consists of 16 residues. The CDR3: CASSASAGGGDEKLFF. The CDR3 coding sequence is TGTGCCAGCAGCGCCTCCGCGGGAGGGGGAGATGAAAAACTGTTTTTT. Using reference TRBV9 and TRBJ1-4 for the parts outside the CDR3, the full variable domain is DSGVTQTPKHLITATGQRVTLRCSPRSGDLSVYWYQQSLDQGLQFLIQYYNGEERAKGNILERFSAQQFPDLHSELNLSSLELGDSALYFCASSASAGGGDEKLFFGSGTQLSVL.

Only a few counts were recorded for this clone. The chain has TRBV4-1 and TRBJ1-3, with 9 bases identical to TRBD1. The V gene's germline CDR1 is MGHRA and CDR2 YSYEKL. This CDR3 region has 16 residues. J lost 8 bases, V lost 1 base, and 9 bases had no gene match. CDR3 in amino acids: CASSQVPGTGFDTIYF. In DNA form, the CDR3 reads TGCGCCAGCAGCCAAGTTCCGGGGACAGGGTTTGACACCATATATTTT.

The gene calls are TRBV5-6 and TRBJ1-2, with unresolved D. CDR1 is SGHDT and CDR2 is YYEEEE in the germline V gene. The V end lost 4 bases, the J end lost 2 bases, and 9 bases lay between the germline ends. The CDR3 covers 13 residues. CDR3 sequence: CASSPDKNYGYTF. CDR3 DNA: TGTGCCAGCAGCCCAGACAAGAACTATGGCTACACCTTC. Combining the CDR3 with reference TRBV5-6 and TRBJ1-2 gives the whole variable domain DAGVTQSPTHLIKTRGQQVTLRCSPKSGHDTVSWYQQALGQGPQFIFQYYEEEERQRGNFPDRFSGHQFPNYSSELNVNALLLGDSALYLCASSPDKNYGYTFGSGTRLTVV.